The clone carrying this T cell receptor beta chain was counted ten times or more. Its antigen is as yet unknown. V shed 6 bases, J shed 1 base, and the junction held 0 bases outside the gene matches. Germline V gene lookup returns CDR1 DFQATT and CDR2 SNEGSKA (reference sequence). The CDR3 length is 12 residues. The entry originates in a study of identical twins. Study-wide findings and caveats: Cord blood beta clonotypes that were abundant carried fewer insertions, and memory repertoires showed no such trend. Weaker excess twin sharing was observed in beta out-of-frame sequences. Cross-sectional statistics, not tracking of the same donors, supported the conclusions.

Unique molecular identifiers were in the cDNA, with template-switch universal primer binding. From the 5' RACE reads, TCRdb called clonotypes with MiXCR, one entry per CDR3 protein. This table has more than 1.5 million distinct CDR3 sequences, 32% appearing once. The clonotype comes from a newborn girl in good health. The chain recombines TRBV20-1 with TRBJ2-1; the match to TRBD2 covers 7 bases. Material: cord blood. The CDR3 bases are TGCAGTGCGGGGGGGTCCTACAATGAGCAGTTCTTC. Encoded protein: CSAGGSYNEQFF.